Shown below are 15 T cell receptor beta chains from a single sample sequenced in a study of T-cell reconstitution after alpha-beta-depleted transplantation in children. Unique molecular identifiers were incorporated during preparation of the TCRbeta library. Via MiXCR, TCRdb re-called the PCR reads, giving one row per CDR3 protein. Of some 500,000 distinct CDR3 sequences in the sample, less than 35% were seen once. The sample in question was PBMCs from the stem cell graft donor, obtained from the stem cell graft. The receptors derive from a human donor who donated a stem cell graft to a child with aplastic anemia.

The rearrangement links TRBV5-1 to TRBJ2-3; the D is unclear. CDR3 length: 15 residues. V lost 2 bases and J lost 5, with 15 bases in between. Per the germline V gene, CDR1 is SGHRS and CDR2 is YFSETQ. The CDR3 bases are TGCGCCAGCAGCTTCGAGCTACCGCGACAAGATACGCAGTATTTT. This encodes CASSFELPRQDTQYF.

The V gene is TRBV6-5, the J gene TRBJ1-1, with unresolved D. The ends were cut back, 2 bases at V and 1 base at J, with 11 bases in the middle. The germline gives CDR1 MNHEY, CDR2 SVGAGI. The CDR3 is made up of 15 amino acids. This chain's CDR3 is CASSYTPYRNTEAFF. In DNA form, the CDR3 reads TGTGCCAGCAGTTACACGCCTTACAGGAACACTGAAGCTTTCTTT.

The genes are TRBV5-4 and TRBJ2-1; 9 nucleotides align to TRBD1. Germline V gives CDR1 SGHNT, CDR2 YYREEE (reference sequence). The ends lost 5 bases at V and 4 bases at J; junction bases unmatched: 7. The CDR3 sequence is 15 residues long. CDR3 in DNA: TGTGCCAGCAGTTCCCGGGACAGGGAATACAATGAGCAGTTCTTC. The encoded protein is CASSSRDREYNEQFF.

This chain links TRBV29-1 with TRBJ2-7; D unresolved. Trimming removed 4 bases from V and 3 bases from J, with 13 bases in between. The V gene's germline CDR1 is SQVTM and CDR2 ANQGSEA. The CDR3 consists of 13 residues. CDR3 bases: TGCAGCGTTGGGGTTGCAGCAAGCTACGAGCAGTACTTC. This gives the protein CSVGVAASYEQYF.

This clonotype was seen only once. V is TRBV7-9 and J is TRBJ1-1; no clear D. The CDR3 loop spans 14 amino acids. Trimming cost V 2 bases and J 7 bases, with 14 bases left between them. Germline CDR1 reads SEHNR; CDR2 reads FQNEAQ (reference sequence). The CDR3 DNA follows: TGTGCCAGCAGCTTATCTGCCCTCAAAAGTGAAGCTTTCTTT. Protein product: CASSLSALKSEAFF.

This clonotype was counted only a few times. The rearrangement joins TRBV4-3 to TRBJ1-5; 10 nucleotides align to TRBD1. CDR1 and CDR2 from the germline V gene are LGHNA and YSLEER. V lost 4 bases and J lost 8; bases outside the gene matches: 5. CDR3 length: 14 amino acids. DNA for the CDR3: TGCGCCAGCAGCCGGGACAGGGGTGTTGAGCCCCAGCATTTT. Its translation: CASSRDRGVEPQHF.

This clonotype came up a few times. The rearrangement uses TRBV7-2 and TRBJ2-5; maybe TRBD2 (6 bases). This CDR3 spans 14 amino acids. Germline CDR1 reads SGHTA; CDR2 reads FQGNSA. With 7 bases removed from V and 1 base from J, the gap between germline ends came to 13 bases. The CDR3 DNA sequence: TGTGCCAGCACCGCGGGACGGACCCAAGAGACCCAGTACTTC. As protein: CASTAGRTQETQYF.

The V and J genes are TRBV18 and TRBJ1-4, with 7 bases matching TRBD1. There are 16 residues in the CDR3. The V and J ends lost 3 bases and 0 bases, in that order; junction bases with no gene match: 4. Germline V gene data show CDR1 as KGHSH and CDR2 as LQKENI. The DNA of the CDR3 is TGTGCCAGCTCACCGAACCAGGGGGCAACTAATGAAAAACTGTTTTTT. Its translation is CASSPNQGATNEKLFF.

The chain has TRBV14 and TRBJ2-5; either TRBD1 or TRBD2 may fit D (5 bases each). Germline V gives CDR1 SGHDN, CDR2 FVKESK. Trimming stripped 0 bases from V and 4 bases from J, with 15 bases between. This CDR3 is built from 16 residues. CDR3 nucleotide sequence: TGTGCCAGCAGCCAAGATCGGGACCGGGTTCGAGAGACCCAGTACTTC. This codes for CASSQDRDRVRETQYF.

V and J are TRBV29-1 and TRBJ2-3, with 11 bases matching TRBD2. The V gene end was trimmed by 6 bases and the J gene end by 8 bases; junction bases not matched to a gene: 16. Per the germline V gene, CDR1 is SQVTM and CDR2 is ANQGSEA. The CDR3 loop spans 16 amino acids. The CDR3, as DNA: TGCAGCGTGGCCCGTTCGACTAGCGGGAAATCCGCTACGCAGTATTTT. This codes for CSVARSTSGKSATQYF.

The gene calls are TRBV10-3 and TRBJ2-2; TRBD1 aligns across 10 bases. Losses at the gene ends were 6 bases for V and 6 bases for J; bases not matched to a gene: 13. The CDR3 contains 17 residues. Germline CDR1 is ENHRY and CDR2 is SYGVKD. CDR3 sequence reads: CAISESLGTGAPGELFF. CDR3 DNA sequence: TGTGCCATCAGCGAATCCCTAGGGACAGGGGCTCCCGGGGAGCTGTTTTTT.

The rearrangement links TRBV4-1 to TRBJ2-1; D gene ambiguous. The CDR3 is made up of 15 amino acids. Germline V lookup: CDR1 MGHRA, CDR2 YSYEKL. V lost 4 bases to trimming and J lost 5 bases, with 15 bases between them. In DNA form, the CDR3 reads TGCGCCAGCAGCCTCGGAGCGATGGGGAACAATGAGCAGTTCTTC. Its translation is CASSLGAMGNNEQFF.

This clonotype was counted between two and nine times. The V and J genes are TRBV5-1 and TRBJ2-3; D possibly corresponds to TRBD1 (5 bases). V was cut by 2 bases and J by 2 bases, with 9 bases left in between. The CDR3 is 14 residues long. Per germline, CDR1 SGHRS and CDR2 YFSETQ. CDR3 nucleotide sequence: TGCGCCAGCAGCTTCAGGGCGTTCACAGATACGCAGTATTTT. As protein: CASSFRAFTDTQYF.

V gene TRBV5-5 combines with J gene TRBJ2-7; 10 bases match TRBD2. Germline-derived CDR1 and CDR2 are SGHKS and YYEKEE (reference sequence). Trimming took 4 bases from V and 2 from J; bases not matched to a gene: 6. This CDR3 spans 15 amino acids. CDR3 in DNA: TGTGCCAGCAGCCCCGCTAGCGGGAGCGCCTACGAGCAGTACTTC. Its translation is CASSPASGSAYEQYF.

The chain recombines TRBV7-6 with TRBJ2-1; D gene ambiguous. CDR1 and CDR2 (germline): SGHVS, FNYEAQ. V was clipped by 2 bases and J by 5 bases, with 7 bases between them. The length of the CDR3 is 13 residues. CDR3 loop: CASSLYLDNEQFF. The DNA of the CDR3 is TGTGCCAGCAGCTTATATCTAGACAATGAGCAGTTCTTC.